This TCR beta chain was captured by sequencing in a study of T cells expressing NK-cell markers. About the study: Source material for TCR beta repertoires consisted of sorted CD3+CD56+NKG2C+, CD3+CD56+NKG2C- and CD3+CD56-NKG2C+ T cells. HCMV seropositivity marked most of the eight sequenced donors; one was seronegative.

Study-level results: The same clonotypes also predominated in the CD3+CD56-NKG2C+ fraction of several donors. Dominant NKG2C+ clonotypes accounted for roughly 1.0-7.0% of CD8+ T cells in several donors.

Concerning this clonotype: Its antigen is as yet unknown.

Germline values: CDR1 ENHRY, CDR2 SYGVKD. The length of the CDR3 is 14 residues. From its re-call of the 5' RACE reads, TCRdb lists each CDR3 protein once, without DNA. This repertoire comprises under 600,000 distinct CDR3 sequences; its ten largest clones make up approximately 1.4%. Sequencing was carried out using blood T cells: a sorted CD56 or NKG2C T cell subset, CD4+ or CD8+ T cells, or bulk PBMC T cells (not recorded which). The chain joins TRBV10-3 to TRBJ2-1; TCRdb's D call, TRBD2, is unchecked because there is no DNA. The source of this sequence is a woman between 50 and 59 years old in good health. The CDR3 region is CAIRTSGISSPQFF.